Listed here are 4 T cell receptor beta chains from one sample, sequenced in a study of regulatory T cells in long-lasting Graves disease. Time point: persistent/refractory GD, antithyroid drugs over 5 years with positive TRAb. From PBMCs, RNA was extracted and then used to make the TCR library. Combining iRepertoire HTBI primers with Arm-PCR of CDR3 regions, the authors built TCR beta libraries. TCRdb re-derived calls from the multiplex PCR reads in MiXCR, one entry per CDR3 protein. The data hold 500,000 to 800,000 distinct CDR3 sequences, with around 30% observed a single time. The specimen comprised peripheral blood mononuclear cells (PBMCs), sampled when the disease was refractory, from a patient treated with antithyroid drugs. The receptors were gathered from a female donor with Graves disease.

The chain joins TRBV7-9 to TRBJ2-2; TRBD2 matches 9 bases. V dropped 5 bases and J dropped 0; count of bases not matched to a gene: 10. CDR1 and CDR2 from the germline V gene are SEHNR and FQNEAQ (reference sequence). The CDR3 spans 18 residues. CDR3 loop: CASSLTPGLAANTGELFF. The CDR3 coding sequence is TGTGCCAGCAGCCTCACCCCGGGACTAGCAGCGAACACCGGGGAGCTGTTTTTT.

As for this clonotype: A single base separates this from a much larger clone, so it may be a read error. J is TRBJ2-5 and V is TRBV28, with 9 bases identical to TRBD1. The V segment lost 8 bases and the J segment 8 bases; nucleotides outside the gene matches: 9. The germline gives CDR1 MDHEN, CDR2 SYDVKM. CDR3 length: 13 amino acids. The CDR3 loop reads CASGTGTGNTQYF. CDR3 bases: TGTGCCAGCGGCACCGGGACAGGGAACACCCAGTACTTC.

This sequence joins TRBV7-9 and TRBJ1-6; perhaps TRBD1 as D (5 bases). Deletions cut 6 bases from V and 8 bases from J, with 17 bases between. In germline, CDR1 is SEHNR, CDR2 FQNEAQ (reference sequence). CDR3 length: 15 residues. CDR3 in amino acids: CASSPGGKEDSPLHF. CDR3 sequence (DNA): TGTGCCAGCAGTCCTGGGGGAAAGGAGGATTCACCCCTCCACTTT.

V gene TRBV10-2 combines with J gene TRBJ2-7, with D perhaps matching TRBD2 (7 bases). CDR1 is WSHSY and CDR2 is SAAADI in the germline V gene. V lost 2 bases and J 6 bases, leaving 11 bases between the germline ends. The CDR3 covers 13 residues. DNA of the CDR3: TGCGCCAGCAGTGAGCGCGGGGGCCGCGAGCAGTACTTC. As protein: CASSERGGREQYF.